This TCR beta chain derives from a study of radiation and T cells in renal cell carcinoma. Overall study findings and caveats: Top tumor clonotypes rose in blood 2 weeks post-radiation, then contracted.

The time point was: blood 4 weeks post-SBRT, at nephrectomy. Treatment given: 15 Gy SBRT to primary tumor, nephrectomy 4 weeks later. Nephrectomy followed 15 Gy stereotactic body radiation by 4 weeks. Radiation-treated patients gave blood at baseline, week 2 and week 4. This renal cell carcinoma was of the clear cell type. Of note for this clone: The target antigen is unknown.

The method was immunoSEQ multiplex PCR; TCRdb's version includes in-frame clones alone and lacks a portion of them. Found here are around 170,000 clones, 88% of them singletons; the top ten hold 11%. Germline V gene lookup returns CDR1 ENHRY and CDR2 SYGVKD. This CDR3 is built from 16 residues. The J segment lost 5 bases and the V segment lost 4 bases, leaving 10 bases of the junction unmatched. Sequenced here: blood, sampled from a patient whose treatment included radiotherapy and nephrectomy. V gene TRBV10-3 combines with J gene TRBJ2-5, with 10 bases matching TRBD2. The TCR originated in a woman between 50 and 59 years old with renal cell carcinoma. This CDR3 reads CAISGIAGGSPETQYF. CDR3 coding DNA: TGTGCCATCAGTGGAATAGCGGGGGGATCCCCCGAGACCCAGTACTTC.